The clone carrying this T cell receptor (beta chain) appeared once. Its antigen is unknown. With a J-beta primer mix and a sample-barcoded 5' primer, a second PCR ran about 6 to 11 cycles. TCRdb processed the 5' RACE reads anew with MiXCR; each CDR3 protein has one entry. This repertoire shows 600,000 or so distinct CDR3 sequences, under 30% found once; its top ten account for 15% to 18%. The entry originates in a study of blood T cells in healthy people across ages. Study results and limitations: PBMCs went unsorted, and a conclusive naive versus antigen-experienced comparison was therefore prevented.

Per the germline V gene, CDR1 is SGHTA and CDR2 is FQGNSA. The CDR3 sequence is 15 residues long. Input material: blood. The clonotype was recovered from a woman older than 75 in good health. The chain has TRBV7-2 and TRBJ2-7; 15 nucleotides align to TRBD2. The J call is doubtful: the DNA matches TRBJ2-5 better. DNA of the CDR3: TGTGCCAGCAGTTGGACTAGCGGGGGGGGAGAGACCCAGTACTTC. Its protein is CASSWTSGGGETQYF.